A single T cell receptor beta chain is shown here with its context. These data originate in a study of blood T cell repertoires in COVID-19. Trimming left V 3 bases short and J 6 bases short, with 4 bases between. CDR1 is MNHEY and CDR2 is SMNVEV in the germline V gene (reference sequence). The CDR3 is made up of 11 amino acids. Sequencing was performed with immunoSEQ multiplex PCR; in TCRdb, only in-frame clones are kept and a portion is missing. Seen here are around 300,000 clones, around 89% observed once, and the top ten hold approximately 4%. The clonotype originates from a woman in her thirties or forties with acute or convalescent COVID-19. The chain carries TRBV27 and TRBJ2-3; D ambiguous. Source material: peripheral blood. The CDR3 here is CASSFFDTQYF. Here the CDR3 DNA reads TGTGCCAGCAGTTTCTTCGATACGCAGTATTTT.